This T cell receptor beta chain emerged from a study of beta chain features in type 1 diabetes. Regarding the study as a whole: All four CD4+ subsets from Type 1 diabetes patients carried moderately but significantly shorter TCRB CDR3s. VDJ junctions from patients with type 1 diabetes contained fewer insertions and more deletions. A closer apparent resemblance between naive, central memory and Treg TCRB repertoires was seen in patients than in healthy donors.

Investigators reverse transcribed all isolated RNA, so they sequenced expressed TCRB transcripts. Some clones are missing from TCRdb's copy, which holds only in-frame ones; the method was immunoSEQ multiplex PCR. The table lists some 700,000 clones, under 15% of them singletons, with less than 0.025% in the top ten. CDR3 length equals 12 residues. Germline V gives CDR1 GTSNPN, CDR2 SVGIG (reference sequence). This clone was seen more than once but under ten times. Its antigen is not known. The junction differs from germline at one of its ends, possibly a read error. The TCR was taken from a man in his late teens or twenties with type 1 diabetes. The sequenced material came from naive CD4+ T cells from blood. This chain connects TRBV30 to TRBJ1-1, with TRBD1 as a possible D gene (5 bases). The CDR3, as DNA: TGTGCCTGGAGTGTCGGGGCAGCCACCGTTCTCTTT. Amino acid sequence: CAWSVGAATVLF. Supplemented by reference TRBV30 and TRBJ1-1, the full variable domain reads SQTIHQWPATLVQPVGSPLSLECTVEGTSNPNLYWYRQAAGRGLQLLFYSVGIGQISSEVPQNLSASRPQDRQFILSSKKLLLSDSGFYLCAWSVGAATVLFGQGTRLTVV.